This TCR beta chain was captured by sequencing in a study of radiotherapy plus CTLA-4 blockade in lung cancer. Study context: Objective responses arose in approximately 20% of patients, and 31% experienced disease control.

The method was immunoSEQ multiplex PCR; TCRdb's version includes in-frame clones alone and lacks a portion of them. The sample lists about 88,000 clones; approximately 75% were seen once. The study, taken as a whole, reports: The best prediction of response reportedly came from early blood T cell clone dynamics, with interferon-beta.

In the case of this clone: Antigen specificity is unknown.

The CDR3 runs 14 residues. Per germline, CDR1 KGHSH and CDR2 LQKENI. Trimming shortened V by 3 bases and J by 3 bases, and 11 bases separated the two germline ends. Chemo-refractory metastatic non-small-cell lung cancer patients were treated with focal radiation plus CTLA-4 blockade with ipilimumab. The V and J genes are TRBV18 and TRBJ2-5, with D tentatively TRBD2 (5 bases). The clonotype was recovered from a human donor with non-small cell lung cancer that progressed on radiotherapy plus ipilimumab. The source material was peripheral blood, sampled from a patient treated with radiotherapy plus ipilimumab. CDR3 in DNA: TGTGCCAGCTCACCTGGACTGGCGGAAGAGACCCAGTACTTC. This codes for CASSPGLAEETQYF.